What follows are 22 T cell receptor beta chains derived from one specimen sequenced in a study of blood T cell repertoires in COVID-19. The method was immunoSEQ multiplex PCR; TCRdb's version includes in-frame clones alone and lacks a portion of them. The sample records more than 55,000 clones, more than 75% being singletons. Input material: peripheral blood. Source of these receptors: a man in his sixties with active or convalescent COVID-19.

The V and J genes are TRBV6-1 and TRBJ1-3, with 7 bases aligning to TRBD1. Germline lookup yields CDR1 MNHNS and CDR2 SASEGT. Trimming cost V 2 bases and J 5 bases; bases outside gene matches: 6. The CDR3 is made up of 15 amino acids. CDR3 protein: CASSERQGRRNTIYF. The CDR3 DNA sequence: TGTGCCAGCAGTGAACGACAGGGACGTAGAAACACCATATATTTT.

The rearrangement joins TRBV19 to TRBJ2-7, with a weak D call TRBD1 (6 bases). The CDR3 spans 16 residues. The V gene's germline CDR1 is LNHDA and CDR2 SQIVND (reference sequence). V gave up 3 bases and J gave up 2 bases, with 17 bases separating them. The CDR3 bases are TGTGCCAGTAGTATTGGAGGACAGAGAAGCACCTACGAGCAGTACTTC. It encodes CASSIGGQRSTYEQYF.

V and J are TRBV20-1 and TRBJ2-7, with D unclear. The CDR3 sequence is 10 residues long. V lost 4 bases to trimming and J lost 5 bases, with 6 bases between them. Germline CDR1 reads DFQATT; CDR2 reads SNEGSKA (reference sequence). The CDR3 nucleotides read TGCAGTGCTACAGGAAACGAGCAGTACTTC. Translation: CSATGNEQYF.

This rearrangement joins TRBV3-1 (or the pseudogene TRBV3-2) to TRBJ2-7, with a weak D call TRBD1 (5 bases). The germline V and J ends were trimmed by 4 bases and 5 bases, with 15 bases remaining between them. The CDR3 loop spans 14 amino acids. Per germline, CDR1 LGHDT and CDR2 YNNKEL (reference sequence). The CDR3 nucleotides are TGTGCCAGCAGCCCCGGGTCCAGGGCCAACGAGCAGTACTTC. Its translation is CASSPGSRANEQYF.

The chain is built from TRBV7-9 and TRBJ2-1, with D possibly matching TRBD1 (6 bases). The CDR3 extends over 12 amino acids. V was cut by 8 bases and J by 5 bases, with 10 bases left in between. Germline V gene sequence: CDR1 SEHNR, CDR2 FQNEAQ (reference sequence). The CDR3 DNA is TGTGCCAGCCCTACAGGGAACAATGAGCAGTTCTTC. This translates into CASPTGNNEQFF.

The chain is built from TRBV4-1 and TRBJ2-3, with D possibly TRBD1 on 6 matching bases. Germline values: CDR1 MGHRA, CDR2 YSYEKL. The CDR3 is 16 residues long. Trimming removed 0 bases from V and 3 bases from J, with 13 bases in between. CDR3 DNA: TGCGCCAGCAGCCAAGACCAGGGGCAGGGAACAGATACGCAGTATTTT. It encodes CASSQDQGQGTDTQYF.

DNA of the CDR3: TGTGCCACCAGTGATTCTACAGTACTCACCGGGGAGCTGTTTTTT. Translating gives CATSDSTVLTGELFF. The rearrangement joins TRBV24-1 to TRBJ2-2, with no clear D. V was shortened by 2 bases and J by 4 bases, with 10 bases between the two germline ends. The CDR3 covers 15 residues. The V gene's germline CDR1 is KGHDR and CDR2 SFDVKD.

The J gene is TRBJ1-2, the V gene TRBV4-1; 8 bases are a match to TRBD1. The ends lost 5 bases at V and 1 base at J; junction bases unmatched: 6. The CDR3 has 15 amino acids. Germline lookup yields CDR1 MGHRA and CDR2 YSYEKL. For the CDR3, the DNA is TGCGCCAGCAGCTCGCGACAGGGGAATAACTATGGCTACACCTTC. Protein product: CASSSRQGNNYGYTF.

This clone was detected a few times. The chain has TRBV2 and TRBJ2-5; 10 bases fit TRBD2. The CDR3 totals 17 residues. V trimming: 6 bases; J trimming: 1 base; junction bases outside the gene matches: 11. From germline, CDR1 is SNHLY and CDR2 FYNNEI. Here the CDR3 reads CASSHLGTSVLQETQYF. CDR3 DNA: TGTGCCAGCAGCCACCTCGGGACTAGCGTTCTCCAAGAGACCCAGTACTTC.

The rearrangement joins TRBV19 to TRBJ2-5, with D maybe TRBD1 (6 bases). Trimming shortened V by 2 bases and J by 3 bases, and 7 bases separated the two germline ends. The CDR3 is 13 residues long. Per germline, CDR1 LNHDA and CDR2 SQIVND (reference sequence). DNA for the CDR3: TGTGCCAGTAGTATAAGACAGGAAGAGACCCAGTACTTC. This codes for CASSIRQEETQYF.

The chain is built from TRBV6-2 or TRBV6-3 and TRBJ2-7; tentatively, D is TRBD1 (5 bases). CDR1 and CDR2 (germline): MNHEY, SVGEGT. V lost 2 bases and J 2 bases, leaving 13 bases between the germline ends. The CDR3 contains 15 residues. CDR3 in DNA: TGTGCCAGCAGTTACCATGACAGCAGTACCTACGAGCAGTACTTC. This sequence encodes CASSYHDSSTYEQYF.

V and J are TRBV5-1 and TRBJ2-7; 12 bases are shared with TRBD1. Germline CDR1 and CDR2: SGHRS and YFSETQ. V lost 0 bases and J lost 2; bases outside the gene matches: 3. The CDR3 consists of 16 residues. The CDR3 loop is CASSLGGTGGPYEQYF. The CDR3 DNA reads TGCGCCAGCAGCTTGGGGGGGACAGGGGGCCCCTACGAGCAGTACTTC.

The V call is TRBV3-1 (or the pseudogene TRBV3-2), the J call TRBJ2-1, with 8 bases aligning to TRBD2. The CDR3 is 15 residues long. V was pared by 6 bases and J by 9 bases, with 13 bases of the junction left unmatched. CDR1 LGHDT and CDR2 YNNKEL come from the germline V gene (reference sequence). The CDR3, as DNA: TGTGCCAGCAGTCCCGGTAGCGGGATAAAGAGTGAGCAGTTCTTC. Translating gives CASSPGSGIKSEQFF.

The CDR3 loop is CASSSAGGTGELFF. For the CDR3, the DNA is TGTGCCAGCAGTTCAGCAGGGGGTACCGGGGAGCTGTTTTTT. This chain joins TRBV7-9 and TRBJ2-2; 7 bases match TRBD1. The CDR3 covers 14 residues. Looked up from germline, CDR1 is SEHNR and CDR2 is FQNEAQ (reference sequence). The V segment lost 6 bases and the J segment 5 bases; nucleotides outside the gene matches: 6.

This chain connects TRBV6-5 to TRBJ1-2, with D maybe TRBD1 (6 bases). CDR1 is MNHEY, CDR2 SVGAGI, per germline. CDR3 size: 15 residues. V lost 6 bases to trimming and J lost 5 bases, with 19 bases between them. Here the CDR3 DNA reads TGTGCCAGCAGAGAGGGACATATGTTACCATATGGCTACACCTTC. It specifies CASREGHMLPYGYTF.

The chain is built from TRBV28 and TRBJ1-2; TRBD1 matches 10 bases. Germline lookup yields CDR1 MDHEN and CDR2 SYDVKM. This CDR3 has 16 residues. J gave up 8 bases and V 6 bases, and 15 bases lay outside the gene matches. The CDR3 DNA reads TGTGCCAGCAGACGAACCGGGACAGGGGCCCCTGGGGGCTACACCTTC. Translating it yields CASRRTGTGAPGGYTF.

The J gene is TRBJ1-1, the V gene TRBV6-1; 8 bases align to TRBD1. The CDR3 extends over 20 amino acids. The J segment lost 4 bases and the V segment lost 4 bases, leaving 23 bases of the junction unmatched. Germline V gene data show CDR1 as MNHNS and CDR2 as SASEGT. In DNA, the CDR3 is TGTGCCAGCAGTGTCGGCTATGGTCAACGTGGCAGGGGGCTGGGCACTGAAGCTTTCTTT. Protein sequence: CASSVGYGQRGRGLGTEAFF.

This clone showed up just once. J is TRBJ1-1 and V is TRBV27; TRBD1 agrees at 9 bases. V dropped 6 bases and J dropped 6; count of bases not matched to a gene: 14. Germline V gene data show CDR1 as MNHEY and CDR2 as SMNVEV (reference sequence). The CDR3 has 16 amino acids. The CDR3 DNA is TGTGCCAGCAGCTCTGGACAGGGGAGACGAGTCGCTGAAGCTTTCTTT. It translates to CASSSGQGRRVAEAFF.

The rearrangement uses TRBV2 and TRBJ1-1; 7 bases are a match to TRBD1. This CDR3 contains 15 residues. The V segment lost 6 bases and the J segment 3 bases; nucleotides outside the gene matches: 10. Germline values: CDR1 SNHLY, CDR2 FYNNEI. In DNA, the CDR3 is TGTGCCAGCAGCGATAGACAGGGAGGTTACACTGAAGCTTTCTTT. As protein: CASSDRQGGYTEAFF.

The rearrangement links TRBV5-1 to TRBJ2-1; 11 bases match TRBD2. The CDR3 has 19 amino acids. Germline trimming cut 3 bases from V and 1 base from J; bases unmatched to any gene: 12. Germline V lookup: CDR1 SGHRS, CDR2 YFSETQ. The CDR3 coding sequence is TGCGCCAGCAGCTCGACCGGGACTAGCGGACCATTTTCCTACAATGAGCAGTTCTTC. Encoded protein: CASSSTGTSGPFSYNEQFF.

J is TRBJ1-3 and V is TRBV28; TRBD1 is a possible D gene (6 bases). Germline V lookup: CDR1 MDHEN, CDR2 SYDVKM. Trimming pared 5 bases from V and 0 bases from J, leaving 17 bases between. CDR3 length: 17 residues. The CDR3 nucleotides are TGTGCCAGCAGTATTCCTTCAGGGGCGCCCTCTGGAAACACCATATATTTT. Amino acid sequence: CASSIPSGAPSGNTIYF.

The CDR3 sequence is CASSTGAVGEKLFF. CDR3 DNA: TGCGCCAGCAGCACAGGGGCCGTGGGCGAAAAACTGTTTTTT. The V gene is TRBV5-1, the J gene TRBJ1-4; 7 bases are shared with TRBD1. Germline CDR1 is SGHRS and CDR2 is YFSETQ. This CDR3 spans 14 amino acids. Losses at the gene ends were 4 bases for V and 8 bases for J; bases not matched to a gene: 8.